One and the same sample provided the 15 T cell receptor beta chains below, sequenced in a study of cytomegalovirus exposure and HLA in healthy donors. The PCR made use of 60 Vbeta and 13 Jbeta primers. Some clones are missing from TCRdb's copy, which holds only in-frame ones; the method was immunoSEQ multiplex PCR. The repertoire holds about 130,000 clones, roughly four fifths seen once, with over 1% in the top ten. The material sequenced was PBMCs. These receptors all come from a boy between 5 and 17 years old in good health and CMV-seronegative.

This sequence joins TRBV27 and TRBJ2-1; maybe TRBD1 (5 bases). Germline loops: CDR1 MNHEY, CDR2 SMNVEV (reference sequence). The CDR3 length is 15 residues. V was cut by 6 bases and J by 5 bases, with 17 bases left in between. This chain's CDR3 is CASSPGFPVDNEQFF. The CDR3 DNA sequence: TGTGCCAGCAGCCCAGGGTTTCCTGTCGACAATGAGCAGTTCTTC.

This sequence joins TRBV7-2 and TRBJ2-3; 10 bases align to TRBD2. The V and J ends lost 5 bases and 5 bases, in that order; junction bases with no gene match: 7. The germline gives CDR1 SGHTA, CDR2 FQGNSA. This CDR3 is 15 amino acids long. The CDR3 sequence: CASSPLAGVGDTQYF. The CDR3 DNA reads TGTGCCAGCAGCCCTCTAGCGGGAGTGGGAGATACGCAGTATTTT.

The J gene is TRBJ1-4, the V gene TRBV29-1, with D tentatively TRBD1 (5 bases). Trimming cost V 4 bases and J 8 bases, with 14 bases left between them. Looked up from germline, CDR1 is SQVTM and CDR2 is ANQGSEA. The CDR3 has 13 residues. The CDR3 DNA reads as TGCAGCGTTGCGGTGACAGCTTCAGAAAAACTGTTTTTT. Its translation is CSVAVTASEKLFF.

V usage is TRBV13 and J usage is TRBJ1-1; D may be TRBD1 (5 bases). Germline CDR1 and CDR2: PRHDT and FYEKMQ (reference sequence). CDR3 length equals 14 residues. V was cut by 3 bases and J by 2 bases, with 10 bases left in between. The CDR3 nucleotides are TGTGCCAGCAGCTTTCGGACAAGAAACACTGAAGCTTTCTTT. Translation: CASSFRTRNTEAFF.

V is TRBV5-4 and J is TRBJ1-2; D may be TRBD1 (6 bases). Trimming removed 4 bases from V and 4 bases from J, with 23 bases in between. The CDR3 extends over 17 amino acids. Germline CDR1 is SGHNT and CDR2 is YYREEE (reference sequence). This chain's CDR3 is CASSRGGGKGVGYGYTF. The CDR3, as DNA: TGTGCCAGCAGCCGGGGGGGAGGGAAGGGGGTTGGCTATGGCTACACCTTC.

DNA of the CDR3: TGTGCCAGCAGCTTGATATTGGAGGTAGGATACAATGAGCAGTTCTTC. Protein product: CASSLILEVGYNEQFF. The chain links TRBV5-6 to TRBJ2-1, with TRBD2 as a possible D gene (5 bases). CDR3 length equals 16 residues. Trimming removed 1 base at V and 4 bases at J, with 15 bases between. The germline CDR1 and CDR2 sequences are SGHDT and YYEEEE.

The chain joins TRBV7-8 to TRBJ2-2; unclear D gene. V was trimmed by 5 bases and J by 13 bases, leaving 14 bases between them. From germline, CDR1 is SGHVS and CDR2 FQNEAQ. The CDR3 loop spans 12 amino acids. CDR3 sequence (DNA): TGTGCCAGCAGCCGGGTTCAAGAAGGGCTGTTTTTT. Translation: CASSRVQEGLFF.

The chain is built from TRBV2 and TRBJ1-6; 9 bases agree with TRBD1. Germline assignment: CDR1 SNHLY and CDR2 FYNNEI. With V trimmed by 5 bases and J by 0 bases, 5 bases remained unmatched. The CDR3 length is 17 residues. The CDR3 protein is CASSRQGVSSYNSPLHF. For the CDR3, the DNA is TGTGCCAGCAGTCGACAGGGGGTGAGCTCCTATAATTCACCCCTCCACTTT.

The CDR3 DNA follows: TGTGCCTGGTGGGACAGGGGTGAAACTGAAGCTTTCTTT. It specifies CAWWDRGETEAFF. This chain connects TRBV30 to TRBJ1-1; 10 bases are a match to TRBD1. The CDR3 has 13 residues. Germline-derived CDR1 and CDR2 are GTSNPN and SVGIG (reference sequence). Trimming removed 5 bases from V and 5 bases from J; junction bases left unmatched: 5.

The gene calls are TRBV12-2 and TRBJ2-1; TRBD2 is the table's D call and was not checked against the DNA. TRBV12-2 corresponds to a pseudogene. CDR3 length: 16 amino acids. The CDR3, as DNA: TGTGCAAGTCGCTTAGCGTTTGCGGGTCTCTACAATGAGCAGTTCTTC. It yields the protein CASRLAFAGLYNEQFF.

The CDR3 sequence: CASSPNRDSPYGYTF. As DNA, the CDR3 is TGTGCCAGCTCACCAAATCGGGACAGCCCGTATGGCTACACCTTC. The chain links TRBV18 to TRBJ1-2; 7 bases match TRBD1. The CDR3 length is 15 residues. Trimming at V came to 2 bases and at J to 5 bases, leaving 8 bases not matched to a gene. The germline gives CDR1 KGHSH, CDR2 LQKENI.

The chain is built from TRBV6-1 and TRBJ1-2; TRBD1 is a possible D gene (5 bases). This CDR3 has 12 amino acids. The V gene's germline CDR1 is MNHNS and CDR2 SASEGT. V was trimmed by 3 bases and J by 6 bases, leaving 8 bases between them. The CDR3 region is CASSDRGDGYTF. The CDR3 DNA reads TGTGCCAGCAGTGACCGGGGGGATGGCTACACCTTC.

V gene TRBV6-5 combines with J gene TRBJ2-3; 10 positions agree with TRBD2. Germline V gene lookup returns CDR1 MNHEY and CDR2 SVGAGI. This CDR3 has 15 residues. Unmatched junction bases numbered 5, after V lost 4 bases and J lost 4 bases. The DNA for the CDR3 is TGTGCCAGCAGTTTAGCGGGAGGTCGCCCAGATACGCAGTATTTT. It encodes CASSLAGGRPDTQYF.

V and J are TRBV4-2 and TRBJ2-7; 7 bases match TRBD2. The CDR3 is made up of 15 amino acids. Germline V gives CDR1 LGHNA, CDR2 YNFKEQ. Trimming removed 4 bases from V and 4 bases from J; junction bases left unmatched: 10. CDR3: CASSPKGEGAYEQYF. The CDR3 bases are TGTGCCAGCAGCCCAAAAGGGGAGGGAGCTTACGAGCAGTACTTC.

The chain joins TRBV9 to TRBJ2-1; no firm D call. Trimming took off 0 bases at V and 8 bases at J, with 12 bases between the two ends. Germline CDR1 SGDLS, CDR2 YYNGEE. The CDR3 is 14 amino acids. Here the CDR3 reads CASSVDPESYEQFF. CDR3 in DNA: TGTGCCAGCAGCGTAGACCCCGAGAGCTATGAGCAGTTCTTC.